These 15 T cell receptor beta chains share one sample of origin, sequenced in a study of blood T cell repertoires in COVID-19. Using immunoSEQ multiplex PCR, the repertoire was profiled, and TCRdb retains in-frame clones only, with some absent. The data contain 200,000 to 300,000 clones, around 81% of them singletons. The specimen sequenced was peripheral blood. The receptors here all came from a man aged 25-45 years who had recovered from COVID-19.

V and J are TRBV18 and TRBJ1-3, with 11 bases matching TRBD1. The CDR3 covers 18 residues. V gave up 4 bases and J gave up 3 bases; unmatched junction bases: 11. Germline CDR1 is KGHSH and CDR2 is LQKENI. CDR3 sequence (DNA): TGTGCCAGCTCACTCAATGGGCTGGACAGGGGGCTTGGAAACACCATATATTTT. It translates to CASSLNGLDRGLGNTIYF.

V usage is TRBV12-3 or TRBV12-4 and J usage is TRBJ1-1; 8 bases are a match to TRBD1. With V trimmed by 5 bases and J by 2 bases, 1 base remained unmatched. The CDR3 consists of 13 residues. Here the CDR3 reads CASSGQGNTEAFF. In DNA form, the CDR3 reads TGTGCCAGCAGTGGACAGGGTAACACTGAAGCTTTCTTT.

The rearrangement joins TRBV5-1 to TRBJ1-2; D might be TRBD1 (5 bases). Germline V CDR1 and CDR2: SGHRS, YFSETQ. The CDR3 length is 14 residues. V dropped 4 bases and J dropped 3 bases, with 13 bases sitting between them. The CDR3 DNA sequence: TGCGCCAGCAGCCCCGGAGGAGGGGACTATGGCTACACCTTC. As protein: CASSPGGGDYGYTF.

The rearrangement links TRBV5-4 to TRBJ1-2; D unclear. The CDR3 contains 12 residues. V gave up 0 bases and J gave up 6 bases, with 6 bases separating them. Germline lookup yields CDR1 SGHNT and CDR2 YYREEE (reference sequence). The CDR3 DNA follows: TGTGCCAGCAGCTTGGCTACAGATGGCTACACCTTC. It is translated as CASSLATDGYTF.

CDR3 residues: CASSQAGLRSGANVLTF. The CDR3 DNA reads as TGTGCCAGCAGCCAAGCCGGACTCCGCTCTGGGGCCAACGTCCTGACTTTC. This chain links TRBV3-1 (or the pseudogene TRBV3-2) with TRBJ2-6; tentative D call: TRBD2 (5 bases). Trimming shortened V by 1 base and J by 0 bases, and 10 bases separated the two germline ends. Germline values: CDR1 LGHDT, CDR2 YNNKEL (reference sequence). This CDR3 contains 17 residues.

The V gene is TRBV7-2, the J gene TRBJ2-1; D is perhaps TRBD1 (6 bases). The V gene lost 7 bases and the J gene lost 8 bases, with 18 bases spanning the gap. Germline CDR1 SGHTA, CDR2 FQGNSA. The CDR3 consists of 14 residues. Here the CDR3 reads CASNAGVAAHEQFF. The CDR3 nucleotides are TGTGCCAGCAACGCAGGGGTTGCGGCCCATGAGCAGTTCTTC.

The rearrangement joins TRBV11-2 to TRBJ1-4; D gene uncertain. CDR3 length: 16 amino acids. Germline-derived CDR1 and CDR2 are SGHAT and FQNNGV. The ends were cut back, 5 bases at V and 1 base at J, with 14 bases in the middle. CDR3 loop: CASSPRSRRTNEKLFF. Here the CDR3 DNA reads TGTGCCAGCAGCCCCCGTTCGAGGAGAACTAATGAAAAACTGTTTTTT.

This chain uses TRBV13 with TRBJ2-1; weak D call: TRBD1 (5 bases). The germline CDR1 and CDR2 sequences are PRHDT and FYEKMQ (reference sequence). CDR3 length: 15 amino acids. V lost 0 bases and J 0 bases, leaving 6 bases between the germline ends. The CDR3 loop reads CASSLGTVSYNEQFF. In DNA form, the CDR3 reads TGTGCCAGCAGCTTAGGGACAGTCTCCTACAATGAGCAGTTCTTC.

The chain joins TRBV5-4 to TRBJ2-6, with D possibly being TRBD2 (6 bases). Germline V lookup: CDR1 SGHNT, CDR2 YYREEE (reference sequence). The CDR3 has 15 residues. The germline V and J ends were trimmed by 4 bases and 1 base, with 9 bases remaining between them. CDR3: CASSPGGSGANVLTF. CDR3 coding DNA: TGTGCCAGCAGCCCCGGGGGTTCTGGGGCCAACGTCCTGACTTTC.

The CDR3 sequence is CATSISGVHQPQHF. The CDR3 DNA is TGTGCCACCAGCATCTCAGGGGTACATCAGCCCCAGCATTTT. This sequence joins TRBV15 and TRBJ1-5; weak D call: TRBD1 (6 bases). CDR3 size: 14 residues. Germline-derived CDR1 and CDR2 are LNHNV and YYDKDF (reference sequence). V gave up 4 bases and J gave up 5 bases, with 12 bases separating them.

This chain uses TRBV7-2 with TRBJ1-2, with 7 bases matching TRBD1. The V gene end was trimmed by 5 bases and the J gene end by 2 bases; junction bases not matched to a gene: 8. The CDR3 loop spans 15 amino acids. The germline gives CDR1 SGHTA, CDR2 FQGNSA. The CDR3 sequence: CASSPAVGGNYGYTF. The CDR3 DNA follows: TGTGCCAGCAGCCCCGCAGTAGGGGGCAACTATGGCTACACCTTC.

This clone was picked up a small number of times. V and J are TRBV7-9 and TRBJ2-1; TRBD2 matches 11 bases. The junction had 1 base not matched to a gene; V was cut back by 5 bases and J by 4 bases. The CDR3 runs 14 residues. CDR1 SEHNR and CDR2 FQNEAQ come from the germline V gene (reference sequence). In nucleotides, the CDR3 is TGTGCCAGCAGCGCTAGCGGGGGGTACAATGAGCAGTTCTTC. Its protein product is CASSASGGYNEQFF.

This chain joins TRBV7-9 and TRBJ1-5; 8 bases are a match to TRBD1. V lost 1 base, J lost 2 bases, and 4 bases stayed unmatched. The V gene's germline CDR1 is SEHNR and CDR2 FQNEAQ (reference sequence). The CDR3 is 16 amino acids. The CDR3 DNA sequence: TGTGCCAGCAGCTTAGGGACAGGGTATGGCAATCAGCCCCAGCATTTT. It codes for CASSLGTGYGNQPQHF.

This clone occurred a few times. The chain combines TRBV27 with TRBJ2-6; D is ambiguous. Per germline, CDR1 MNHEY and CDR2 SMNVEV (reference sequence). V dropped 6 bases and J dropped 0 bases, with 12 bases sitting between them. The CDR3 extends over 16 amino acids. The CDR3 coding sequence is TGTGCCAGCAGCTCGCCCAGTGACTCTGGGGCCAACGTCCTGACTTTC. This gives the protein CASSSPSDSGANVLTF.

The V gene is TRBV5-1, the J gene TRBJ1-6; D is unresolved. This CDR3 spans 14 amino acids. Trimming stripped 7 bases from V and 10 bases from J, with 18 bases between. The germline V gene encodes CDR1 SGHRS and CDR2 YFSETQ. DNA of the CDR3: TGCGCCAGCTCTGGGAGGGAGGGAGAGTCACCCCTCCACTTT. It is translated as CASSGREGESPLHF.